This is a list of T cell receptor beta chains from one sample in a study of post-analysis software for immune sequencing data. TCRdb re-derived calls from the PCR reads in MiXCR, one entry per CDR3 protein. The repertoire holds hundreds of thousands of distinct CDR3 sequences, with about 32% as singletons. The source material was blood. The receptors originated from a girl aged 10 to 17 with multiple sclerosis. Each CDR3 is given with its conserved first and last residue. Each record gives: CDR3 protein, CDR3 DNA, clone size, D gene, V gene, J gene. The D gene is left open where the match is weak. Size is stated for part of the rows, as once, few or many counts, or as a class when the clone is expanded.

CDR3 protein: CASSPQGPLISGGATDTQYF
CDR3 DNA: TGTGCCAGCAGCCCACAGGGACCCCTTATAAGCGGGGGGGCTACAGATACGCAGTATTTT
clone size: -
D gene: -
V gene: TRBV21-1
J gene: TRBJ2-3

CDR3 protein: CSARERGTREQYF
CDR3 DNA: TGCAGTGCTAGAGAGAGGGGGACGCGTGAGCAGTACTTC
clone size: -
D gene: -
V gene: TRBV20-1
J gene: TRBJ2-7

CDR3 protein: CASSEAGGGAYEQYF
CDR3 DNA: TGTGCCAGCAGTGAAGCGGGAGGGGGCGCCTACGAGCAGTACTTC
clone size: -
D gene: -
V gene: TRBV2
J gene: TRBJ2-7

CDR3 protein: CASSRPGQGVEQYF
CDR3 DNA: TGTGCCAGCAGCCGCCCGGGACAGGGAGTCGAGCAGTACTTC
clone size: -
D gene: TRBD1
V gene: TRBV7-9
J gene: TRBJ2-7

CDR3 protein: CASSRTSGRLSPNEQFF
CDR3 DNA: TGTGCCAGCAGCCGAACGAGCGGGAGGCTTTCTCCGAATGAGCAGTTCTTC
clone size: -
D gene: TRBD2
V gene: TRBV12-3/TRBV12-4
J gene: TRBJ2-1

CDR3 protein: CSARDPMGRQPQHF
CDR3 DNA: TGCAGTGCTAGAGATCCTATGGGAAGGCAGCCCCAGCATTTT
clone size: -
D gene: -
V gene: TRBV20-1
J gene: TRBJ1-5

CDR3 protein: CSVVLAKNIQYF
CDR3 DNA: TGCAGCGTTGTTCTAGCCAAAAACATTCAGTACTTC
clone size: few
D gene: -
V gene: TRBV29-1
J gene: TRBJ2-4

CDR3 protein: CASSLRQGALGQETQYF
CDR3 DNA: TGTGCCAGCAGCTTACGACAGGGGGCGCTGGGGCAAGAGACCCAGTACTTC
clone size: few
D gene: TRBD1
V gene: TRBV7-6
J gene: TRBJ2-5

CDR3 protein: CAISGGYEQYF
CDR3 DNA: TGTGCCATCAGTGGTGGGTACGAGCAGTACTTC
clone size: -
D gene: -
V gene: TRBV10-3
J gene: TRBJ2-7

CDR3 protein: CSVDNQFGTQYF
CDR3 DNA: TGCAGCGTTGATAACCAGTTCGGTACGCAGTATTTT
clone size: -
D gene: -
V gene: TRBV29-1
J gene: TRBJ2-3

CDR3 protein: CASSQFDPQAGGYEQYF
CDR3 DNA: TGTGCCAGCAGCCAGTTTGACCCCCAGGCAGGGGGCTACGAGCAGTACTTC
clone size: -
D gene: TRBD1
V gene: TRBV3-1
J gene: TRBJ2-7

CDR3 protein: CASSLLQGARYGYTF
CDR3 DNA: TGTGCCAGCAGTTTACTACAGGGGGCCCGTTATGGCTACACCTTC
clone size: few
D gene: TRBD1
V gene: TRBV27
J gene: TRBJ1-2

CDR3 protein: CSARDPGLAYTDTQYF
CDR3 DNA: TGCAGTGCTAGGGACCCTGGGCTAGCGTACACAGATACGCAGTATTTT
clone size: -
D gene: -
V gene: TRBV20-1
J gene: TRBJ2-3

CDR3 protein: CASSYAGGRAYEQYF
CDR3 DNA: TGTGCCAGCAGTTACGCTGGAGGGAGGGCCTACGAGCAGTACTTC
clone size: many
D gene: TRBD2
V gene: TRBV6-5
J gene: TRBJ2-7

CDR3 protein: CASNLDHRGPLPYEQYF
CDR3 DNA: TGTGCCAGCAACTTAGACCACAGGGGGCCTTTACCCTACGAGCAGTACTTC
clone size: -
D gene: TRBD1
V gene: TRBV7-2
J gene: TRBJ2-7

CDR3 protein: CASSPPGLRGETQYF
CDR3 DNA: TGTGCCAGCAGCCCCCCGGGGTTAAGGGGAGAGACCCAGTACTTC
clone size: -
D gene: -
V gene: TRBV7-2
J gene: TRBJ2-5

CDR3 protein: CASSPTLGAGETQYF
CDR3 DNA: TGTGCCAGCAGTCCCACACTGGGAGCGGGGGAGACCCAGTACTTC
clone size: -
D gene: TRBD2
V gene: TRBV27
J gene: TRBJ2-5

CDR3 protein: CASSPRQPTYGYTF
CDR3 DNA: TGTGCCAGCAGTCCTAGACAGCCAACCTATGGCTACACCTTC
clone size: -
D gene: -
V gene: TRBV6-6
J gene: TRBJ1-2

CDR3 protein: CASSLAGMNGDEQYF
CDR3 DNA: TGTGCCAGCAGCTTAGCCGGGATGAATGGGGACGAGCAGTACTTC
clone size: -
D gene: -
V gene: TRBV7-2
J gene: TRBJ2-7

CDR3 protein: CASSDSSQTLNTGELFF
CDR3 DNA: TGTGCCAGCAGTGACTCGAGTCAGACGTTGAACACCGGGGAGCTGTTTTTT
clone size: -
D gene: -
V gene: TRBV6-4
J gene: TRBJ2-2

CDR3 protein: CSVGDSPGMNTEAFF
CDR3 DNA: TGCAGCGTTGGCGATTCCCCGGGGATGAACACTGAAGCTTTCTTT
clone size: -
D gene: -
V gene: TRBV29-1
J gene: TRBJ1-1

CDR3 protein: CASSLPGNNSPLHF
CDR3 DNA: TGTGCCAGCAGTTTACCCGGGAATAATTCACCCCTCCACTTT
clone size: -
D gene: -
V gene: TRBV27
J gene: TRBJ1-6

CDR3 protein: CASSWTEGAGEQFF
CDR3 DNA: TGTGCCAGCAGCTGGACGGAGGGGGCAGGTGAGCAGTTCTTC
clone size: -
D gene: -
V gene: TRBV7-2
J gene: TRBJ2-1

CDR3 protein: CAIAGAYEQYF
CDR3 DNA: TGTGCCATAGCGGGTGCCTACGAGCAGTACTTC
clone size: few
D gene: -
V gene: TRBV10-3
J gene: TRBJ2-7

CDR3 protein: CASSLRLAGAETQYF
CDR3 DNA: TGTGCTAGCAGCCTTAGACTAGCGGGTGCAGAGACCCAGTACTTC
clone size: -
D gene: TRBD2
V gene: TRBV7-7
J gene: TRBJ2-5

CDR3 protein: CASVRAGETQYF
CDR3 DNA: TGTGCCAGCGTTAGGGCTGGGGAGACCCAGTACTTC
clone size: -
D gene: -
V gene: TRBV28
J gene: TRBJ2-5

CDR3 protein: CASSLLGGLSDTQYF
CDR3 DNA: TGTGCCAGCAGTTTATTGGGAGGCCTGTCAGATACGCAGTATTTT
clone size: few
D gene: -
V gene: TRBV12-3/TRBV12-4
J gene: TRBJ2-3

CDR3 protein: CASRERDRGRDAQYF
CDR3 DNA: TGTGCCAGCAGGGAGAGGGACAGGGGAAGAGATGCGCAGTATTTT
clone size: -
D gene: TRBD1
V gene: TRBV7-8
J gene: TRBJ2-3

CDR3 protein: CASRWTGRQNTGELFF
CDR3 DNA: TGTGCCAGCAGGTGGACCGGACGGCAGAACACCGGGGAGCTGTTTTTT
clone size: -
D gene: -
V gene: TRBV12-3/TRBV12-4
J gene: TRBJ2-2

CDR3 protein: CATSSPNTEAFF
CDR3 DNA: TGTGCCACCAGCAGCCCTAACACTGAAGCTTTCTTT
clone size: -
D gene: -
V gene: TRBV15
J gene: TRBJ1-1

CDR3 protein: CASSLPHSPLHF
CDR3 DNA: TGTGCCAGCAGCTTACCCCATTCACCCCTCCACTTT
clone size: few
D gene: -
V gene: TRBV7-9
J gene: TRBJ1-6

CDR3 protein: CASSLAGTVGYTF
CDR3 DNA: TGTGCCAGCAGCTTAGCGGGGACAGTTGGCTACACCTTC
clone size: many
D gene: TRBD1
V gene: TRBV7-2
J gene: TRBJ1-2

CDR3 protein: CASSEATGSYNQPQHF
CDR3 DNA: TGTGCCAGCAGTGAAGCGACGGGGAGTTACAATCAGCCCCAGCATTTT
clone size: -
D gene: -
V gene: TRBV6-1
J gene: TRBJ1-5

CDR3 protein: CSARTAGLQFYEQYF
CDR3 DNA: TGCAGTGCTAGAACGGCGGGACTACAGTTCTACGAGCAGTACTTC
clone size: -
D gene: TRBD2
V gene: TRBV20-1
J gene: TRBJ2-7

CDR3 protein: CASSVHMGQGGGEQFF
CDR3 DNA: TGTGCCAGCAGCGTACACATGGGACAGGGTGGGGGAGAGCAGTTCTTC
clone size: few
D gene: TRBD1
V gene: TRBV9
J gene: TRBJ2-1